This is a list of T cell receptor beta chains from one sample in a study of cytomegalovirus exposure and HLA in healthy donors. Profiled with immunoSEQ multiplex PCR; TCRdb holds only in-frame clones, not every one. The sample lists 100,000 to 150,000 clones, about 83% occurring once. Sequenced sample: PBMCs. The origin of the receptors is a girl aged 2-15 years in good health and CMV-seronegative. Both conserved end residues are part of each CDR3. D genes are given only for firm matches. Clone size is not always given. Where it is, it says once, few, many or a class for expanded clones.

J gene,D gene,clone size,V gene,CDR3 protein,CDR3 DNA
TRBJ2-2,TRBD2,NA,TRBV10-2,CASSGLAGGNTGELFF,TGCGCCAGCAGTGGGCTAGCGGGGGGTAACACCGGGGAGCTGTTTTTT
TRBJ2-1,NA,NA,TRBV5-1,CASSLRGSNEQFF,TGCGCCAGCAGCTTGCGAGGCAGCAATGAGCAGTTCTTC
TRBJ2-7,TRBD1,NA,TRBV5-1,CASSNPGQGAYEQYF,TGCGCCAGCAGCAATCCGGGACAGGGGGCTTACGAGCAGTACTTC
TRBJ2-5,NA,few,TRBV5-5,CASSLGLRETQYF,TGTGCCAGCAGCTTGGGTCTGAGGGAGACCCAGTACTTC
TRBJ1-5,NA,few,TRBV5-4,CASSLGPGVNQPQHF,TGTGCCAGCAGCTTGGGGCCGGGGGTCAATCAGCCCCAGCATTTT
TRBJ2-1,TRBD2,NA,TRBV28,CASSKTSGNLNEQFF,TGTGCCAGCAGTAAGACTAGCGGGAATTTGAATGAGCAGTTCTTC
TRBJ1-2,NA,NA,TRBV11-3,CASSPLREREWYGYTF,TGTGCCAGCAGCCCCCTTAGGGAGAGGGAGTGGTATGGCTACACCTTC
TRBJ2-5,NA,NA,TRBV9,CASSVGGLHVTQYF,TGTGCCAGCAGCGTAGGGGGACTCCATGTGACCCAGTACTTC
TRBJ1-2,TRBD1,once,TRBV30,CAWSQPGQGITGGYTF,TGTGCCTGGAGCCAACCGGGACAGGGAATAACGGGTGGCTACACCTTC
TRBJ1-4,NA,few,TRBV7-6,CASSQPSATNEKLFF,TGTGCCAGCAGCCAACCCTCAGCAACTAATGAAAAACTGTTTTTT
TRBJ2-7,TRBD2,NA,TRBV10-2,CASKLAGGPNYEQYF,TGCGCCAGCAAGCTAGCGGGAGGCCCAAACTACGAGCAGTACTTC
TRBJ2-4,TRBD1,once,TRBV18,CASSRPGQGADIQYF,TGTGCCAGCTCGAGACCGGGACAGGGGGCCGACATTCAGTACTTC
TRBJ2-6,TRBD1,few,TRBV7-9,CASSLGQGEAGANVLTF,TGTGCCAGCAGCTTAGGACAGGGAGAAGCTGGGGCCAACGTCCTGACTTTC
TRBJ2-7,TRBD1,NA,TRBV30,CAWSGGQGLYF,TGTGCCTGGAGCGGGGGACAGGGCCTGTACTTC
TRBJ2-5,TRBD2,NA,TRBV7-9,CASSPRAGGPTSTQYF,TGTGCCAGCAGCCCCAGAGCGGGAGGGCCTACTTCGACCCAGTACTTC
TRBJ1-2,TRBD1,once,TRBV30,CAWNLRQGNYGYTF,TGTGCCTGGAACCTTAGACAGGGAAACTATGGCTACACCTTC
TRBJ1-1,TRBD1,NA,TRBV6-1,CASSEASGQGAFF,TGTGCCAGCAGTGAAGCTTCAGGACAGGGGGCTTTCTTT
TRBJ1-2,NA,NA,TRBV4-1,CASSLTETYGYTF,TGCGCCAGCAGCCTCACAGAAACCTATGGCTACACCTTC
TRBJ1-1,NA,NA,TRBV7-3,CASSFLMNTEAFF,TGTGCCAGCAGCTTCCTTATGAACACTGAAGCTTTCTTT
TRBJ2-2,TRBD1,NA,TRBV5-1,CASSGDRGTGELFF,TGCGCCAGCAGCGGCGACAGGGGCACCGGGGAGCTGTTTTTT
TRBJ1-2,TRBD1,NA,TRBV5-6,CASRGRGDYGYTF,TGTGCCAGCAGGGGCAGGGGGGACTATGGCTACACCTTC
TRBJ2-5,NA,NA,TRBV5-1,CASEIGGFQETQYF,TGCGCCAGCGAGATAGGGGGATTTCAGGAGACCCAGTACTTC
TRBJ1-2,NA,NA,TRBV6-5,CASSYVFNYGYTF,TGTGCCAGCAGTTACGTATTCAACTATGGCTACACCTTC
TRBJ2-1,NA,NA,TRBV14,CASRWAGANEQFF,TGTGCCAGCAGGTGGGCGGGGGCCAATGAGCAGTTCTTC
TRBJ2-7,NA,NA,TRBV13,CASSPRWPATGEQYF,TGTGCCAGCAGCCCTCGATGGCCGGCCACGGGAGAGCAGTACTTC
TRBJ2-3,TRBD1,NA,TRBV6-1,CASSEDRGSTDTQYF,TGTGCCAGCAGTGAAGACAGGGGGAGCACAGATACGCAGTATTTT
TRBJ2-7,TRBD1,NA,TRBV4-1,CASSQGSVYTGAYEQYF,TGCGCCAGCAGCCAAGGAAGTGTCTACACAGGGGCCTACGAGCAGTACTTC
TRBJ2-7,TRBD1,NA,TRBV27,CASSLAKGADEQYF,TGTGCCAGCAGTTTAGCAAAGGGGGCGGACGAGCAGTACTTC
TRBJ2-7,TRBD1,NA,TRBV4-1,CASSQGQGYYEQYF,TGCGCCAGCAGCCAGGGACAGGGGTATTACGAGCAGTACTTC
TRBJ1-2,TRBD1,NA,TRBV30,CAWSWTGYGYTF,TGTGCCTGGAGCTGGACAGGCTATGGCTACACCTTC
TRBJ2-1,NA,NA,TRBV4-1,CASSQNDLVDYNEQFF,TGCGCCAGCAGCCAAAACGATCTAGTGGATTACAATGAGCAGTTCTTC
TRBJ1-1,NA,NA,TRBV4-2,CASSQEAGRPRMNTEAFF,TGTGCCAGCAGCCAAGAGGCAGGGAGGCCCCGCATGAACACTGAAGCTTTCTTT
TRBJ1-2,NA,NA,TRBV28,CASLSSVTALYGYTF,TGTGCCAGCCTTTCCTCCGTGACAGCACTCTATGGCTACACCTTC
TRBJ2-7,NA,NA,TRBV28,CASRPTTHPSYEQYF,TGTGCCAGCAGACCGACAACCCATCCCTCCTACGAGCAGTACTTC
TRBJ2-7,NA,NA,TRBV7-2,CASSFFAYEQYF,TGTGCCAGCAGCTTCTTCGCCTACGAGCAGTACTTC
TRBJ1-6,TRBD1,few,TRBV2,CASRTEGNRGNSPLHF,TGTGCCAGCAGAACCGAAGGGAACAGGGGTAATTCACCCCTCCACTTT
TRBJ2-1,TRBD1,NA,TRBV27,CASSPRGSYNEQFF,TGTGCCAGCAGTCCCAGGGGGTCCTACAATGAGCAGTTCTTC
TRBJ2-7,NA,NA,TRBV28,CASSLGGLDYEQYF,TGTGCCAGCAGTTTAGGCGGATTAGACTACGAGCAGTACTTC
TRBJ2-3,TRBD2,NA,TRBV7-2,CASSQVAGGPADTQYF,TGTGCCAGCAGCCAGGTAGCGGGAGGGCCCGCAGATACGCAGTATTTT
TRBJ2-6,TRBD1,few,TRBV5-4,CASSRDRGLSGANVLTF,TGTGCCAGCAGCCGCGACAGGGGCCTCTCTGGGGCCAACGTCCTGACTTTC
TRBJ1-2,NA,NA,TRBV7-6,CASSSTLTGNYGYTF,TGTGCCAGCAGCTCAACCCTGACAGGAAACTATGGCTACACCTTC
TRBJ2-7,TRBD1,NA,TRBV11-2,CASSFTTGGYYEQYF,TGTGCCAGCAGCTTCACCACAGGGGGCTACTACGAGCAGTACTTC
TRBJ2-2,TRBD1,NA,TRBV30,CAWSRTGLNTGELFF,TGTGCCTGGAGTAGGACAGGGTTGAACACCGGGGAGCTGTTTTTT
TRBJ2-3,NA,NA,TRBV19,CASSIQGSTDTQYF,TGTGCCAGTAGTATTCAGGGGAGCACAGATACGCAGTATTTT
TRBJ2-7,TRBD1,NA,TRBV2,CASSLSRGPANDEQYF,TGTGCCAGCAGCCTCTCCAGGGGGCCAGCAAATGACGAGCAGTACTTC
TRBJ1-2,NA,NA,TRBV13,CASSLGLGDNYGCTF,TGTGCCAGCAGCTTAGGCCTCGGAGATAACTATGGCTGCACCTTC
TRBJ2-4,TRBD2,NA,TRBV15,CATSRVLAGWAKNIQYF,TGTGCCACCAGCAGAGTGTTAGCGGGGTGGGCCAAAAACATTCAGTACTTC
TRBJ2-1,NA,NA,TRBV6-5,CASSYDISGYNEQFF,TGTGCCAGCAGTTACGATATTAGCGGCTACAATGAGCAGTTCTTC
TRBJ1-5,NA,NA,TRBV10-3,CAIRQDSNQPQHF,TGTGCCATCAGACAGGATAGCAATCAGCCCCAGCATTTT
TRBJ2-5,NA,NA,TRBV30,CAWSRGPNQETQYF,TGTGCCTGGAGTCGAGGGCCAAACCAAGAGACCCAGTACTTC
TRBJ1-1,NA,NA,TRBV5-1,CASSSLAPGSNTEAFF,TGCGCCAGCAGCTCTCTGGCCCCAGGGTCGAACACTGAAGCTTTCTTT